The 6 T cell receptor beta chains listed next were all sequenced from one sample in a study of shared clonotypes between healthy human individuals. Measured with immunoSEQ multiplex PCR; TCRdb has only the in-frame clones, and not every one. This sample carries about 380,000 clones, about 96% of them seen once, and the ten largest clones take about 0.34%. Input material: memory CD8+ T cells sorted from blood. Subset reported: CD45RO+ cells pooled with CCR7-negative TemRA cells. The receptors were gathered from a man younger than 45 in good health.

This sequence joins TRBV30 and TRBJ1-3; unclear D gene. CDR1 is GTSNPN, CDR2 SVGIG, per germline (reference sequence). CDR3 length: 13 amino acids. Trimming cost V 4 bases and J 4 bases, with 11 bases left between them. DNA of the CDR3: TGTGCCTGGACGGGGAGGCTAGGAAACACCATATATTTT. Protein product: CAWTGRLGNTIYF.

The CDR3 loop is CASSLDGDRLTEAFF. The CDR3 DNA follows: TGTGCCAGCAGCTTAGATGGGGACAGGCTAACTGAAGCTTTCTTT. The chain recombines TRBV7-2 with TRBJ1-1; TRBD1 matches at 8 bases. Trimming cost V 1 base and J 5 bases; bases outside gene matches: 6. The germline V gene encodes CDR1 SGHTA and CDR2 FQGNSA. This CDR3 contains 15 residues.

This chain connects TRBV10-1 to TRBJ2-3; D is ambiguous. Germline V gives CDR1 WNHNN, CDR2 SYGVQD (reference sequence). V dropped 3 bases and J dropped 7 bases, with 8 bases sitting between them. The CDR3 is made up of 12 amino acids. CDR3 amino acids: CASSDGTYTQYF. The CDR3 nucleotides read TGCGCCAGCAGTGATGGCACCTATACGCAGTATTTT.

The chain links TRBV5-1 to TRBJ1-2; D is unresolved. V lost 1 base and J lost 0, with 7 bases in between. The CDR3 is 14 amino acids. Germline-derived CDR1 and CDR2 are SGHRS and YFSETQ. The CDR3 loop is CASSLFLSNYGYTF. CDR3 in DNA: TGCGCCAGCAGCTTGTTCCTATCTAACTATGGCTACACCTTC.

The gene calls are TRBV28 and TRBJ1-6; D may be TRBD1 (6 bases). Looked up from germline, CDR1 is MDHEN and CDR2 is SYDVKM. Trimming took 5 bases from V and 0 from J, leaving 11 bases between them. This CDR3 region has 16 residues. The DNA for the CDR3 is TGTGCCAGCAGTAGGCAGGGGAGCTCCTATAATTCACCCCTCCACTTT. Amino acids: CASSRQGSSYNSPLHF.

The J gene is TRBJ2-7, the V gene TRBV5-1; 8 bases are a match to TRBD1. The CDR3 runs 20 residues. Germline V CDR1 and CDR2: SGHRS, YFSETQ. Trimming cost V 0 bases and J 4 bases; bases outside gene matches: 21. The CDR3 coding sequence is TGCGCCAGCAGCTTGGGGGGAACCGGGACAGGCCTAGGGGCCCCTTACGAGCAGTACTTC. It is translated as CASSLGGTGTGLGAPYEQYF.